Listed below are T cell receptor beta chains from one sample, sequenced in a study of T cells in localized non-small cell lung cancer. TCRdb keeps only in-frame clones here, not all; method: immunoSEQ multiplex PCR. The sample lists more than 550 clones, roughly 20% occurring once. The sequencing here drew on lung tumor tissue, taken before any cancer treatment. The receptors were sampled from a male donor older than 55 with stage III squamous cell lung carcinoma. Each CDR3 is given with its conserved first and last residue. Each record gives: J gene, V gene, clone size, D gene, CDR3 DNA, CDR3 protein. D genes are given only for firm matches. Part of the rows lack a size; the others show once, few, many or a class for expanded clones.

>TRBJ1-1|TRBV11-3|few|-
TGTGCCAGCAGCTTATCGTCGGGAACCCTCACTGAAGCTTTCTTT
CASSLSSGTLTEAFF
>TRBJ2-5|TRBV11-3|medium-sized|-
TGTGCCAGCAGCTTAATCGACAGCGGAGAGACCCAGTACTTC
CASSLIDSGETQYF
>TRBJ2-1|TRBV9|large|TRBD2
TGTGCCAGCAGCCCCCTAGCGGGAGGCTCCTACAATGAGCAGTTCTTC
CASSPLAGGSYNEQFF
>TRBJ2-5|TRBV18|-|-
TGTGCCAGCTCACCACGGGGGCAAGAGACCCAGTACTTC
CASSPRGQETQYF
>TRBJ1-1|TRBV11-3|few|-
TGTGCCAGCAGCTGGAAGTTAAGCATGAACACTGAAGCTTTCTTT
CASSWKLSMNTEAFF
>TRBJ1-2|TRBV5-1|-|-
TGCGCCAGCAGCCCCCTGGGTCGAGCTAACTATGGCTACACCTTC
CASSPLGRANYGYTF
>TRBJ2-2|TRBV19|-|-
TGTGCCAGTAGTAAACAGGGTGAATCCGGGGAGCTGTTTTTT
CASSKQGESGELFF
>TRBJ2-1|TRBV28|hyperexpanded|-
TGTGCCGCTCTCCACCAGGGGAAGGGGCAGTTCTTC
CAALHQGKGQFF
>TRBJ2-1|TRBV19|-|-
TGTGCCACCGGAACTCGTAGGAATGAGCAGTTCTTC
CATGTRRNEQFF
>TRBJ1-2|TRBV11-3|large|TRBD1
TGTGCCAGCAGCCCGGCGACAGGGCAGCGTGGCTACACCTTC
CASSPATGQRGYTF
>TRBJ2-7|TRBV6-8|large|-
TGTGCCCGACGGGGGGCCTCCTACGAGCAGTACTTC
CARRGASYEQYF
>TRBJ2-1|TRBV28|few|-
TGTGCCAGCAGTGGGAAGTGGCAACTCAATGAGCAGTTCTTC
CASSGKWQLNEQFF
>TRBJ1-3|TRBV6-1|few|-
TGTGCCATCAGTGAAGATCCGTGGAACACCAGGAACACCATATATTTT
CAISEDPWNTRNTIYF
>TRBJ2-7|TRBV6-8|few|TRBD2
TGTGCCAGCAGTTACTCTGCGGCATGGGGGACTAGCGGCTACGAGCAGTACTTC
CASSYSAAWGTSGYEQYF
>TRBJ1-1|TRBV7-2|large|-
TGTGCCAGCACCCTCGAATCCTTCACTGAAGCTTTCTTT
CASTLESFTEAFF
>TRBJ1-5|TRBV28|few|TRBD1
TGTGCCAGCAGTCCCGACAGGGGCGTTGGTCAGCCCCAGCATTTT
CASSPDRGVGQPQHF
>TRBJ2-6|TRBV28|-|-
TGTGCCAGCAGCCGACTATCCGGGGCCAACGTCCTGACTTTC
CASSRLSGANVLTF
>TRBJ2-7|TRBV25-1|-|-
TGTGCCAGCAAAGGAGAGAGATACGAGCAGTACTTC
CASKGERYEQYF
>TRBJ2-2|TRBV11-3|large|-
TGTGCCAGCAGCTTAAGGAGTTTACCCACCGGGGAGCTGTTTTTT
CASSLRSLPTGELFF
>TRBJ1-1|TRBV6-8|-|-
TGTGCCAGCAGTTACTACTCGAGGAACACTGAAGCTTTCTTT
CASSYYSRNTEAFF
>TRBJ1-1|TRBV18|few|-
TGTGCCAGCTCAACACAGCGGTCGAACACTGAAGCTTTCTTT
CASSTQRSNTEAFF
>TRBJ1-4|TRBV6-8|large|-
TGTGCCAGCAGTTACGGGGGGGCGCTTAATGAAAAACTGTTTTTT
CASSYGGALNEKLFF
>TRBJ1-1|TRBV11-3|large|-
TGTGCCAGCAGCTTGTGGGGGGTTGAGTCTGAAGCTTTCTTT
CASSLWGVESEAFF
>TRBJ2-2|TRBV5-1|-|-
TGCGCCAGCAGCTTGGGCCAGAACACCGGGGAGCTGTTTTTT
CASSLGQNTGELFF
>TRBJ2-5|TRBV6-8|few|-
TGTGCCAGCAGTTACGGGGGGGCGAAGGGAGAGACCCAGTACTTC
CASSYGGAKGETQYF
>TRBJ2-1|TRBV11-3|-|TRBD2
TGTGCCAGCAGCTCTGGGATTAGCGGGGGCTCCAATGAGCAGTTCTTC
CASSSGISGGSNEQFF
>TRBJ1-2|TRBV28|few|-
TGTGCCAGCAGTTTCAGTGACTATGGCTACACCTTC
CASSFSDYGYTF
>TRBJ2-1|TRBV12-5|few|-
TGTGCTAGTGGTTTGGGAGGGACGGCCTACAATGAGCAGTTCTTC
CASGLGGTAYNEQFF
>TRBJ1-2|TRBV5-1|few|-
TGCGCCAGCAGCCCCGACACTGCAACTAACTATGGCTACACCTTC
CASSPDTATNYGYTF